This T cell receptor beta chain was sequenced for a study of blood T cell repertoires in COVID-19. Sequencing was performed with immunoSEQ multiplex PCR; in TCRdb, only in-frame clones are kept and a portion is missing. The table shows approximately 70,000 clones, with more than 85% occurring only once. In germline, CDR1 is ENHRY, CDR2 SYGVKD. Trimming took 6 bases from V and 0 from J, leaving 7 bases between them. CDR3 length equals 13 residues. The V and J genes are TRBV10-3 and TRBJ2-3; D not resolved. Sample: peripheral blood. This TCR came from a man between 65 and 79 years old with active COVID-19. The CDR3 spells CAISGGSTDTQYF. CDR3 in DNA: TGTGCCATCAGCGGCGGTAGCACAGATACGCAGTATTTT.